A single sample is the source of the 10 T cell receptor beta chains below, sequenced in a study of identical twins. In TCRdb, the 5' RACE reads were re-called with MiXCR into one record per CDR3 protein. The data hold about 340,000 distinct CDR3 sequences, with roughly 10% observed a single time. Sequenced input: naive T cells sorted from blood. The receptors come from a woman aged 45 to 65 in good health.

This clonotype was recorded at least ten times. This chain uses TRBV12-3 or TRBV12-4 with TRBJ1-2, with 9 bases aligning to TRBD1. V lost 5 bases, J lost 5 bases, and 6 bases stayed unmatched. The CDR3 has 14 residues. Written as DNA, the CDR3 is TGTGCCAGCAGTCCCCAGACAGGGGGTTATGGCTACACCTTC. This translates into CASSPQTGGYGYTF.

This clonotype turned up a few times. The gene calls are TRBV7-8 and TRBJ1-1; D uncertain. Trimming removed 6 bases from V and 4 bases from J, with 15 bases in between. CDR1 is SGHVS and CDR2 is FQNEAQ in the germline V gene. The CDR3 is 14 amino acids. In DNA form, the CDR3 reads TGTGCCAGCAGGAATCTGTTGGGCATCACTGAAGCTTTCTTT. It is translated as CASRNLLGITEAFF.

At least ten counts were recorded for this clonotype. The chain's CDR3 is CASSLGAYEQYV. Written as DNA, the CDR3 is TGTGCCAGCAGCTTAGGAGCCTACGAGCAGTACGTC. The chain employs TRBV7-9 and TRBJ2-7; D is unclear. V shed 1 base and J shed 2 bases, with 3 bases lying between them. Germline loops: CDR1 SEHNR, CDR2 FQNEAQ (reference sequence). The CDR3 length is 12 residues.

This clonotype has a handful of counts. V gene TRBV20-1 combines with J gene TRBJ1-2; D gene unclear. The V end lost 1 base, the J end lost 6 bases, and 18 bases lay between the germline ends. Germline lookup yields CDR1 DFQATT and CDR2 SNEGSKA (reference sequence). The CDR3 has 15 amino acids. The chain's CDR3 is CSARVGELGRNGYTF. CDR3 bases: TGCAGTGCTAGAGTAGGCGAGCTGGGAAGGAATGGCTACACCTTC.

This sequence joins TRBV29-1 and TRBJ2-5; 9 bases fit TRBD2. The trim removed 3 bases at V and 0 bases at J, leaving 5 bases unmatched. The CDR3 loop spans 15 amino acids. In germline, CDR1 is SQVTM, CDR2 ANQGSEA. The CDR3 region has the DNA TGCAGCGTTGAGATCCTAGCGGGACACCAAGAGACCCAGTACTTC. This sequence encodes CSVEILAGHQETQYF.

This clonotype showed up many times. The chain is built from TRBV7-9 and TRBJ2-3; D might be TRBD1 (5 bases). Germline CDR1 reads SEHNR; CDR2 reads FQNEAQ (reference sequence). Trimming removed 7 bases at V and 0 bases at J, with 8 bases between. This CDR3 is built from 13 residues. This CDR3 is CASKGRSTDTQYF. The DNA of the CDR3 is TGTGCCAGCAAGGGGCGTAGCACAGATACGCAGTATTTT. The entire variable domain, with the rest obtained from reference TRBV7-9 and TRBJ2-3, is as follows: DTGVSQNPRHKITKRGQNVTFRCDPISEHNRLYWYRQTLGQGPEFLTYFQNEAQLEKSRLLSDRFSAERPKGSFSTLEIQRTEQGDSAMYLCASKGRSTDTQYFGPGTRLTVL.

This rearrangement joins TRBV7-8 to TRBJ2-1; tentatively, D is TRBD2 (5 bases). V was trimmed by 1 base and J by 4 bases, leaving 14 bases between them. The CDR3 contains 16 residues. Germline V gives CDR1 SGHVS, CDR2 FQNEAQ. CDR3 DNA: TGTGCCAGCAGCTTAGAGATCGCGTCGGGGTACAATGAGCAGTTCTTC. It encodes CASSLEIASGYNEQFF.

This clonotype was recorded at least ten times. The chain's CDR3 is CASSYKGQGGETQYF. CDR3 sequence (DNA): TGTGCCAGCAGTTACAAGGGACAGGGAGGGGAGACCCAGTACTTC. The V gene is TRBV6-5, the J gene TRBJ2-5, with TRBD1 matching 9 bases. CDR3 length equals 15 residues. The germline V gene has CDR1 MNHEY and CDR2 SVGAGI. V dropped 2 bases and J dropped 5; count of bases not matched to a gene: 6.

This clonotype was seen ten or more times. The chain is built from TRBV19 and TRBJ2-1, with TRBD2 matching over 7 bases. This CDR3 is 15 amino acids long. Trimming took 4 bases from V and 0 from J; bases not matched to a gene: 3. Looked up from germline, CDR1 is LNHDA and CDR2 is SQIVND (reference sequence). The CDR3 DNA reads as TGTGCCAGTAGTAAAGCGGGAAGCTCCTACAATGAGCAGTTCTTC. It translates to CASSKAGSSYNEQFF.

This clonotype was counted only a few times. V usage is TRBV12-3 or TRBV12-4 and J usage is TRBJ2-1; TRBD2 is a possible D gene (5 bases). CDR3 length: 12 amino acids. V gave up 7 bases and J gave up 12 bases, with 16 bases separating them. The CDR3 DNA reads TGTGCCAGCACTGAGGACTCTCGGTCGCAGTTCTTC. Its protein is CASTEDSRSQFF.